Following are 9 T cell receptor beta chains from one sample sequenced in a study of T cell responses to AZD1222 COVID-19 vaccine. Clones were read by immunoSEQ multiplex PCR, and TCRdb kept only the in-frame ones, dropping some. The sample gives 150,000 to 200,000 clones, roughly 94% of which show up once; 0.64% is in the top ten. The material was peripheral blood, obtained on day 0 of AZD1222 vaccination. These receptors were taken from an adult in good health.

V gene TRBV7-9 combines with J gene TRBJ1-1; D gene ambiguous. CDR1 SEHNR and CDR2 FQNEAQ come from the germline V gene (reference sequence). This CDR3 is 11 amino acids long. Trimming took off 0 bases at V and 8 bases at J, with 4 bases between the two ends. The CDR3 loop reads CASSLASEAFF. The CDR3 DNA follows: TGTGCCAGCAGCTTAGCGAGCGAAGCTTTCTTT.

This clone was observed a few times. This sequence joins TRBV28 and TRBJ1-3; TRBD1 is a possible D gene (5 bases). The ends were cut back, 5 bases at V and 0 bases at J, with 17 bases in the middle. The CDR3 contains 17 residues. From germline, CDR1 is MDHEN and CDR2 SYDVKM. The CDR3 spells CASSLPPGTNSGNTIYF. The CDR3 DNA reads TGTGCCAGCAGTCTTCCTCCGGGGACCAACTCTGGAAACACCATATATTTT.

The CDR3 nucleotides are TGTGCCAGCTCACCCAGGACTAGCATCTACAATGAGCAGTTCTTC. Encoded protein: CASSPRTSIYNEQFF. V usage is TRBV18 and J usage is TRBJ2-1; TRBD2 agrees at 8 bases. In germline, CDR1 is KGHSH, CDR2 LQKENI. The V and J ends lost 3 bases and 3 bases, in that order; junction bases with no gene match: 4. The CDR3 is 15 residues long.

In DNA, the CDR3 is TGTGCCACCAGTCCTTCGGGGACTAGCAGCACAGATACGCAGTATTTT. This gives the protein CATSPSGTSSTDTQYF. The chain combines TRBV24-1 with TRBJ2-3; 9 bases are shared with TRBD2. Germline CDR1 and CDR2: KGHDR and SFDVKD. The CDR3 contains 16 residues. With V trimmed by 6 bases and J by 0 bases, 6 bases remained unmatched.

This clone appeared a single time. The chain links TRBV2 to TRBJ1-1; possibly TRBD1 for D (6 bases). The V gene lost 7 bases and the J gene lost 10 bases, with 16 bases spanning the gap. CDR3 length: 12 residues. Germline V gives CDR1 SNHLY, CDR2 FYNNEI. CDR3 sequence (DNA): TGTGCCAGCAACCGGGGGCTGGAAGGAGCTTTCTTT. This gives the protein CASNRGLEGAFF.

This sequence joins TRBV5-6 and TRBJ1-2; D gene uncertain. The CDR3 is 15 amino acids. The V gene's germline CDR1 is SGHDT and CDR2 YYEEEE. The V and J ends lost 4 bases and 3 bases respectively, with 16 bases between them. CDR3 in amino acids: CASSALRGLDYGYTF. The CDR3 region has the DNA TGTGCCAGCAGCGCCCTACGGGGTCTCGACTATGGCTACACCTTC.

This clone appeared a single time. This chain links TRBV7-9 with TRBJ1-1; 9 bases align to TRBD1. The CDR3 is 16 residues long. From germline, CDR1 is SEHNR and CDR2 FQNEAQ (reference sequence). V gave up 5 bases and J gave up 4 bases; unmatched junction bases: 11. CDR3 protein: CASSHGGGQGPTEAFF. The CDR3 DNA reads as TGTGCCAGCAGCCATGGGGGGGGACAGGGACCCACTGAAGCTTTCTTT.

The V gene is TRBV21-1, the J gene TRBJ2-7; TRBD2 reflects the table's D call only, with no check against the DNA. TRBV21-1 is listed as a pseudogene. The CDR3 extends over 14 amino acids. As DNA, the CDR3 is TGTGCCAGCAGCAACCCACTAGCGGACTACGAGCAGTACTTC. Translation gives CASSNPLADYEQYF.

V is TRBV28 and J is TRBJ2-7, with 9 bases aligning to TRBD1. Germline lookup yields CDR1 MDHEN and CDR2 SYDVKM. The CDR3 is 17 amino acids. J lost 2 bases, V lost 4 bases, and 12 bases had no gene match. The DNA of the CDR3 is TGTGCCAGCAGTTCGTCCGGGACAGGGATGAGACCCTACGAGCAGTACTTC. It yields the protein CASSSSGTGMRPYEQYF.